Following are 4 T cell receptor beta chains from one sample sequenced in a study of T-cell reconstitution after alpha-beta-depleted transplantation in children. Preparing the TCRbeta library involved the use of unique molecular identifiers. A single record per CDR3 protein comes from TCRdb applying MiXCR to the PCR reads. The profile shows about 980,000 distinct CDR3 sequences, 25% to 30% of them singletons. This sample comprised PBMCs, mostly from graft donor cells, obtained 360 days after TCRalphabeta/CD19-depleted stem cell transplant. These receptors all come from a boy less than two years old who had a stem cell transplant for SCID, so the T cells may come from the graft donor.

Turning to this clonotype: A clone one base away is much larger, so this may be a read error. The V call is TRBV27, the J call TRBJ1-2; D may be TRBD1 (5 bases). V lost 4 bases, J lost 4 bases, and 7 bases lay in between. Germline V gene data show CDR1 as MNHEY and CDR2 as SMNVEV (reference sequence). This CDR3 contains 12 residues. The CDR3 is CASSWDGYGYTF. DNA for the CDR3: TGTGCCAGCAGTTGGGACGGCTATGGCTACACCTTC.

CDR3 sequence (DNA): TGTGCCAGCAGTTCACTTATGCCGGGTCAGCCCCAGCATTTT. It translates to CASSSLMPGQPQHF. This sequence joins TRBV25-1 and TRBJ1-5; D call uncertain. The CDR3 spans 14 residues. Trimming removed 5 bases at V and 6 bases at J, with 14 bases between. CDR1 and CDR2 from the germline V gene are MGHDK and SYGVNS.

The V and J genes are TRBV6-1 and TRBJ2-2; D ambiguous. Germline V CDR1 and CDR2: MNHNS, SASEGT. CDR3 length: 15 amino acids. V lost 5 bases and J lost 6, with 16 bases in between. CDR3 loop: CASSPRPSRAGELFF. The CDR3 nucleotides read TGTGCCAGCAGTCCCCGTCCCAGTAGGGCCGGGGAGCTGTTTTTT.

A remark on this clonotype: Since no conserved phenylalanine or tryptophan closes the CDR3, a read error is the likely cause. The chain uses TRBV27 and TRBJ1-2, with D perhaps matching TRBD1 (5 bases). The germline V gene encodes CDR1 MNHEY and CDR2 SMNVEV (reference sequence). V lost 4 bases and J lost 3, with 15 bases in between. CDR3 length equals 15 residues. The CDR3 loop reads CASSSGTLGDYGYTC. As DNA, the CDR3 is TGTGCCAGCAGTTCGGGGACTTTAGGAGACTATGGCTACACCTGC.